This T cell receptor beta chain appears in the sequencing data of a study of Ad26.COV2.S vaccination and SARS-CoV-2 variants. As for treatment: around 19 received Ad26.COV2.S at low or high dose, single or two shots; several received placebo; per-sample allocation not given. Collection of samples fell on day 63 after the first vaccine or placebo injection. Ad26 vector vaccine expressed Wuhan-strain SARS-CoV-2 spike. Assay: immunoSEQ multiplex PCR; the TCRdb copy retains only in-frame clones and omits some. The data hold just over 350,000 clones, with 70% to 90% observed a single time. The germline gives CDR1 MNHEY, CDR2 SVGEGT. Trimming removed 5 bases from V and 5 bases from J, with 16 bases in between. The CDR3 is 14 amino acids.

The receptor was isolated from a person aged 18-65 years who received the Ad26.COV2.S COVID-19 vaccine or a placebo. The sample was peripheral blood, taken in a trial of Ad26.COV2.S vaccine versus placebo. The rearrangement uses TRBV6-2 or TRBV6-3 and TRBJ2-7; D is possibly TRBD1 (5 bases). CDR3 amino acids: CASSRMPGWHEQYF. CDR3 DNA: TGTGCCAGCAGTCGGATGCCAGGGTGGCACGAGCAGTACTTC.